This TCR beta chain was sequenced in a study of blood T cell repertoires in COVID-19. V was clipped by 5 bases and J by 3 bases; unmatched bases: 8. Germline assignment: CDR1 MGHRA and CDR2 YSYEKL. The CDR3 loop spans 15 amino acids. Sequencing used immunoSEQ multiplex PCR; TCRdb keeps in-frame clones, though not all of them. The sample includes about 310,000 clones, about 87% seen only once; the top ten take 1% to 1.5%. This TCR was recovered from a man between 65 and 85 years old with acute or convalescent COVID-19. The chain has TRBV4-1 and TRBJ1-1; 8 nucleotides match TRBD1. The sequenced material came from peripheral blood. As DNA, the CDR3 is TGCGCCAGCAGCGGTATACTACAGGGGGACACTGAAGCTTTCTTT. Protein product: CASSGILQGDTEAFF.